One sample yielded the 16 T cell receptor beta chains listed below, sequenced in a study of technical replicates of blood from a few donors. Repertoires were generated with immunoSEQ multiplex PCR, while TCRdb's copy carries only in-frame clones and drops some. Of about 80,000 clones in the sample, 95% to 98% are singletons; the top ten hold 0.15% to 0.2%. Sequenced material: T cells isolated from PBMCs. All receptors derive from a human donor in good health.

The chain recombines TRBV15 with TRBJ1-4, with a possible D match to TRBD1 (6 bases). The V gene's germline CDR1 is LNHNV and CDR2 YYDKDF (reference sequence). Trimming stripped 6 bases from V and 2 bases from J, with 16 bases between. The CDR3 spans 16 residues. CDR3 region: CATRSNRDTTNEKLFF. The CDR3 coding sequence is TGTGCCACCAGATCCAACCGGGACACTACTAATGAAAAACTGTTTTTT.

The chain carries TRBV19 and TRBJ2-7; perhaps TRBD1 as D (6 bases). Trimming removed 5 bases from V and 4 bases from J, with 9 bases in between. Germline V CDR1 and CDR2: LNHDA, SQIVND (reference sequence). The CDR3 consists of 12 residues. CDR3 nucleotide sequence: TGTGCCAGTAGTCCACAGGGATACGAGCAGTACTTC. Protein: CASSPQGYEQYF.

The chain joins TRBV15 to TRBJ2-1; 13 nucleotides agree with TRBD2. Germline CDR1 and CDR2: LNHNV and YYDKDF (reference sequence). CDR3 size: 18 residues. With V trimmed by 3 bases and J by 5 bases, 10 bases remained unmatched. In DNA form, the CDR3 reads TGTGCCACCAGCAGTTTACCGGGACTAGCGGGAATCGACAATGAGCAGTTCTTC. It is translated as CATSSLPGLAGIDNEQFF.

The rearrangement links TRBV5-1 to TRBJ2-1; 11 bases fit TRBD1. There are 15 residues in the CDR3. Germline V gene sequence: CDR1 SGHRS, CDR2 YFSETQ. V lost 3 bases, J lost 6 bases, and 5 bases stayed unmatched. The CDR3, as DNA: TGCGCCAGCAGCTCCGGACAGGGGGCAGGCAATGAGCAGTTCTTC. This codes for CASSSGQGAGNEQFF.

Comment on this clone: The junction and the germline gene differ at one end; a read error may be behind it. The chain uses TRBV28 and TRBJ1-2, with unresolved D. The CDR3 has 11 amino acids. CDR1 is MDHEN, CDR2 SYDVKM, per germline. For the CDR3, the DNA is TGTGCGAGCAATCGGAACTATGGCTACACCTTC. Its protein product is CASNRNYGYTF.

This chain links TRBV28 with TRBJ2-1; a weak D match, TRBD1 (6 bases). Deletions cut 2 bases from V and 4 bases from J, with 12 bases between. Germline lookup yields CDR1 MDHEN and CDR2 SYDVKM. This CDR3 region has 15 residues. The CDR3 nucleotides read TGTGCCAGCAGTTTAGTAGGACAGTTATACAATGAGCAGTTCTTC. Residues: CASSLVGQLYNEQFF.

This clone was counted only a few times. The chain recombines TRBV29-1 with TRBJ2-1; unclear D gene. The CDR3 runs 12 residues. The ends were cut back, 6 bases at V and 5 bases at J, with 11 bases in the middle. CDR1 is SQVTM and CDR2 is ANQGSEA in the germline V gene. The CDR3, as DNA: TGCAGCGTACTGCCGCATAACAATGAGCAGTTCTTC. As protein: CSVLPHNNEQFF.

The chain combines TRBV13 with TRBJ2-1; 14 bases match TRBD2. V was clipped by 5 bases and J by 8 bases; unmatched bases: 14. Germline lookup yields CDR1 PRHDT and CDR2 FYEKMQ (reference sequence). The CDR3 consists of 18 residues. The CDR3 nucleotides are TGTGCCAGCAGCCCGGGACTAGCGGGAGTCGGTCCGTCCGATGAGCAGTTCTTC. Protein sequence: CASSPGLAGVGPSDEQFF.

The chain couples TRBV21-1 to TRBJ2-3; the tabulated D call, TRBD2, remains unverified against the DNA. TRBV21-1 is reported as a pseudogene. The CDR3 runs 16 residues. Written as DNA, the CDR3 is TGTGCCAGCAGTCCAGAGGGAATTATATCCACAGATACGCAGTATTTT. This gives the protein CASSPEGIISTDTQYF.

The V gene is TRBV6-1, the J gene TRBJ1-2; maybe TRBD1 (6 bases). Germline V gene sequence: CDR1 MNHNS, CDR2 SASEGT. Deletions cut 11 bases from V and 2 bases from J, with 18 bases between. The CDR3 consists of 14 residues. CDR3 amino acids: CAAIRRGSNYGYTF. The CDR3 DNA sequence: TGTGCCGCCATTAGAAGGGGGTCGAACTATGGCTACACCTTC.

V and J are TRBV7-3 and TRBJ1-1, with 7 bases matching TRBD1. In germline, CDR1 is SGHTA, CDR2 FQGTGA. Trimming took 3 bases from V and 7 from J; bases not matched to a gene: 5. CDR3 size: 13 residues. The CDR3 nucleotides read TGTGCCAGCAGCTTGACAGGGTTCGGTGAAGCTTTCTTT. Residues: CASSLTGFGEAFF.

This rearrangement joins TRBV5-1 to TRBJ2-7; D perhaps matches TRBD1 (6 bases). With 4 bases removed from V and 1 base from J, the gap between germline ends came to 12 bases. CDR1 and CDR2 from the germline V gene are SGHRS and YFSETQ. The CDR3 runs to 14 residues. In nucleotides, the CDR3 is TGCGCCAGCAGCGAGGGGGACGGGTCCTACGAGCAGTACTTC. Residues: CASSEGDGSYEQYF. The variable domain in full, completed from reference TRBV5-1 and TRBJ2-7, reads KAGVTQTPRYLIKTRGQQVTLSCSPISGHRSVSWYQQTPGQGLQFLFEYFSETQRNKGNFPGRFSGRQFSNSRSEMNVSTLELGDSALYLCASSEGDGSYEQYFGPGTRLTVT.

This chain links TRBV7-3 with TRBJ1-1, with TRBD1 identical over 8 bases. The germline V gene encodes CDR1 SGHTA and CDR2 FQGTGA. The CDR3 extends over 18 amino acids. V lost 5 bases to trimming and J lost 6 bases; unmatched junction nucleotides: 20. CDR3 coding DNA: TGTGCCAGCAGCCCCGGAGGACAGGGTTCCCTTTTAGGCGCTGAAGCTTTCTTT. It encodes CASSPGGQGSLLGAEAFF.

The chain employs TRBV30 and TRBJ2-7; TRBD1 might be the D (5 bases). Germline V gene data show CDR1 as GTSNPN and CDR2 as SVGIG (reference sequence). V was pared by 3 bases and J by 0 bases, with 12 bases between. The CDR3 length is 14 residues. CDR3 loop: CAWRQAANSYEQYF. The CDR3 DNA is TGTGCCTGGAGACAGGCAGCGAACTCCTACGAGCAGTACTTC.

This chain uses TRBV11-2 with TRBJ2-7; tentatively, D is TRBD1 (5 bases). From germline, CDR1 is SGHAT and CDR2 FQNNGV. CDR3 length: 15 residues. Trimming pared 0 bases from V and 6 bases from J, leaving 15 bases between. The CDR3 nucleotides read TGTGCCAGCAGCTTAGAAGGGGTGGGGCTAAGCGAGCAGTACTTC. Protein: CASSLEGVGLSEQYF.

This rearrangement joins TRBV5-6 to TRBJ2-1; 8 positions agree with TRBD1. The CDR3 extends over 15 amino acids. V trimming: 1 base; J trimming: 5 bases; junction bases outside the gene matches: 5. In germline, CDR1 is SGHDT, CDR2 YYEEEE. The CDR3: CASSLPQGAHNEQFF. CDR3 DNA sequence: TGTGCCAGCAGCTTGCCGCAGGGGGCCCACAATGAGCAGTTCTTC.